This T cell receptor (beta chain) stems from a study of OX40 agonist ivuxolimab in advanced cancers. Background on the study: The study reported partial responses in three patients: one hepatocellular carcinoma, two cutaneous melanoma.

CDR1 and CDR2 (germline): SGDLS, YYNGEE. Trimming stripped 10 bases from V and 1 base from J, with 19 bases between. This CDR3 has 15 amino acids. Measured with immunoSEQ multiplex PCR; TCRdb has only the in-frame clones, and not every one. Of around 31,000 clones listed, roughly nine tenths are singletons. The specimen comprised CD4+ or CD8+ T cells sorted from blood, sampled in a trial of the OX40 agonist ivuxolimab. This sequence was found in an adult with an advanced solid tumor such as melanoma, head and neck, liver or kidney cancer. This chain connects TRBV9 to TRBJ2-3; D is possibly TRBD1 (6 bases). CDR3 DNA: TGTGCCTCCCTTCGACAGGAGAGACGCACAGATACGCAGTATTTT. Translation gives CASLRQERRTDTQYF. Looking up the rest from reference TRBV9 and TRBJ2-3 gives the full variable domain: DSGVTQTPKHLITATGQRVTLRCSPRSGDLSVYWYQQSLDQGLQFLIQYYNGEERAKGNILERFSAQQFPDLHSELNLSSLELGDSALYFCASLRQERRTDTQYFGPGTRLTVL.